The rows below give T cell receptor beta chains drawn from one sample of a study of tumor-infiltrating lymphocytes in primary liver carcinoma. TCRdb itself ran the multiplex PCR reads through MiXCR, one entry per CDR3 protein. The data contain just over 300,000 distinct CDR3 sequences, about three fifths of them seen just once; the ten biggest clones take up 15% to 20%. Sequenced input: peripheral blood. The source of these receptors is a woman aged 30 to 39 with primary liver carcinoma and hepatitis B virus infection. CDR3s include the opening cysteine and the closing phenylalanine or tryptophan. The D gene is left open where the match is weak. Clone size is given for some rows only: seen once, a few or many times, or a class if the clone is expanded.

CDR3 protein: CASSSGGTEAKNIQYF; CDR3 DNA: TGTGCCAGCAGTTCTGGCGGGACAGAGGCCAAAAACATTCAGTACTTC; V gene: TRBV12-3/TRBV12-4; J gene: TRBJ2-4; D gene: .; clone size: .
CDR3 protein: CASSRLLAGADTQYF; CDR3 DNA: TGTGCCAGCAGCCGGTTACTAGCGGGAGCAGATACGCAGTATTTT; V gene: TRBV7-9; J gene: TRBJ2-3; D gene: TRBD2; clone size: few
CDR3 protein: CASSLGPNNSPLHF; CDR3 DNA: TGTGCCAGCAGTCTGGGACCGAATAATTCACCCCTCCACTTT; V gene: TRBV12-3/TRBV12-4; J gene: TRBJ1-6; D gene: .; clone size: many
CDR3 protein: CASSPWVAYEQYF; CDR3 DNA: TGTGCCAGCAGCCCCTGGGTGGCCTACGAGCAGTACTTC; V gene: TRBV7-9; J gene: TRBJ2-7; D gene: .; clone size: .
CDR3 protein: CASSYTSYGYTF; CDR3 DNA: TGTGCCAGCAGTTATACGAGCTATGGCTACACCTTC; V gene: TRBV12-3/TRBV12-4; J gene: TRBJ1-2; D gene: .; clone size: many
CDR3 protein: CASSHTGSYEQYF; CDR3 DNA: TGTGCCAGCAGCCATACAGGGTCCTACGAGCAGTACTTC; V gene: TRBV11-2; J gene: TRBJ2-7; D gene: .; clone size: many
CDR3 protein: CASGFGISEGAYEQFF; CDR3 DNA: TGTGCTAGTGGTTTTGGTATTTCGGAGGGAGCCTACGAGCAGTTCTTC; V gene: TRBV12-5; J gene: TRBJ2-1; D gene: .; clone size: .
CDR3 protein: CASSSGGTGSAKNIQYF; CDR3 DNA: TGTGCCAGCAGCTCAGGGGGTACGGGATCAGCCAAAAACATTCAGTACTTC; V gene: TRBV11-1; J gene: TRBJ2-4; D gene: TRBD1; clone size: .
CDR3 protein: CASSLVQGALNYGYTF; CDR3 DNA: TGTGCCAGCAGCTTAGTACAGGGGGCGCTGAACTATGGCTACACCTTC; V gene: TRBV11-2; J gene: TRBJ1-2; D gene: TRBD1; clone size: many
CDR3 protein: CASSYAGRGTEAFF; CDR3 DNA: TGTGCCAGCAGTTACGCGGGGAGGGGGACTGAAGCTTTCTTT; V gene: TRBV6-2/TRBV6-3; J gene: TRBJ1-1; D gene: .; clone size: few
CDR3 protein: CASSEVGSSSNQPQHF; CDR3 DNA: TGTGCCAGCAGTGAAGTGGGAAGCTCAAGCAATCAGCCCCAGCATTTT; V gene: TRBV6-1; J gene: TRBJ1-5; D gene: .; clone size: many
CDR3 protein: CASSWGAGTSTDTQYF; CDR3 DNA: TGTGCCAGCAGCTGGGGGGCGGGGACGAGCACAGATACGCAGTATTTT; V gene: TRBV5-6; J gene: TRBJ2-3; D gene: .; clone size: .
CDR3 protein: CASSEPGTLLTGAFF; CDR3 DNA: TGCGCCAGCAGTGAGCCCGGGACACTGCTTACGGGAGCTTTCTTT; V gene: TRBV10-1; J gene: TRBJ1-1; D gene: .; clone size: .
CDR3 protein: CASSVTRTTSYEQYF; CDR3 DNA: TGTGCCAGCAGTGTCACCAGAACAACCTCCTACGAGCAGTACTTC; V gene: TRBV28; J gene: TRBJ2-7; D gene: .; clone size: .
CDR3 protein: CASSYSTGAVTDTHYF; CDR3 DNA: TGTGCCAGCAGTTACTCGACAGGGGCCGTCACAGATACGCACTATTTT; V gene: TRBV6-6; J gene: TRBJ2-3; D gene: TRBD1; clone size: .
CDR3 protein: CASSDRPYEQFF; CDR3 DNA: TGTGCCAGCAGTGACCGCCCCTATGAGCAGTTCTTC; V gene: TRBV12-3/TRBV12-4; J gene: TRBJ2-1; D gene: .; clone size: few
CDR3 protein: CASTRPGTSGRYEQYF; CDR3 DNA: TGTGCCAGCACCCGCCCCGGGACTAGCGGGAGATACGAGCAGTACTTC; V gene: TRBV6-2/TRBV6-3; J gene: TRBJ2-7; D gene: TRBD2; clone size: many
CDR3 protein: CASTSPNTDTQYF; CDR3 DNA: TGTGCCAGCACAAGCCCTAACACAGATACGCAGTATTTT; V gene: TRBV28; J gene: TRBJ2-3; D gene: .; clone size: .
CDR3 protein: CASSFGSTHEQYF; CDR3 DNA: TGTGCCAGCAGCTTTGGGAGTACCCACGAGCAGTACTTC; V gene: TRBV7-9; J gene: TRBJ2-7; D gene: .; clone size: .
CDR3 protein: CASSSGAAQEAQYF; CDR3 DNA: TGTGCCAGCAGCTCCGGGGCAGCCCAAGAGGCCCAGTACTTC; V gene: TRBV6-1; J gene: TRBJ2-5; D gene: .; clone size: .
CDR3 protein: CASSLLGSTDTQYF; CDR3 DNA: TGTGCCAGCAGCTTGCTAGGTAGCACAGATACGCAGTATTTT; V gene: TRBV5-4; J gene: TRBJ2-3; D gene: .; clone size: few
CDR3 protein: CASSLGLPFITDTQYF; CDR3 DNA: TGTGCCAGCAGCTTAGGCCTCCCTTTTATCACAGATACGCAGTATTTT; V gene: TRBV7-8; J gene: TRBJ2-3; D gene: .; clone size: .
CDR3 protein: CAISDTGTASCEQYF; CDR3 DNA: TGTGCCATCAGTGACACCGGGACAGCTTCCTGCGAGCAGTACTTC; V gene: TRBV10-3; J gene: TRBJ2-7; D gene: TRBD1; clone size: .
CDR3 protein: CSVQTRITDTQYF; CDR3 DNA: TGCAGCGTGCAGACTAGAATAACAGATACGCAGTATTTT; V gene: TRBV29-1; J gene: TRBJ2-3; D gene: .; clone size: many
CDR3 protein: CASRRDPLGEAFF; CDR3 DNA: TGTGCCAGCCGCCGGGACCCTCTAGGTGAAGCTTTCTTT; V gene: TRBV28; J gene: TRBJ1-1; D gene: .; clone size: .
CDR3 protein: CANSLTTPSGYEQYF; CDR3 DNA: TGTGCCAACAGCTTAACGACCCCTTCGGGCTACGAGCAGTACTTC; V gene: TRBV11-1; J gene: TRBJ2-7; D gene: .; clone size: .
CDR3 protein: CASSFWGRGPYTQYF; CDR3 DNA: TGTGCCAGCAGCTTTTGGGGGAGAGGACCATATACGCAGTATTTT; V gene: TRBV13; J gene: TRBJ2-3; D gene: .; clone size: .
CDR3 protein: CASRFRSGSGELFF; CDR3 DNA: TGTGCCAGCAGATTCCGTAGCGGGTCCGGGGAGCTGTTTTTT; V gene: TRBV7-9; J gene: TRBJ2-2; D gene: TRBD2; clone size: many
CDR3 protein: CASRPSGWGNQPQHF; CDR3 DNA: TGTGCCAGCAGACCTTCAGGCTGGGGAAATCAGCCCCAGCATTTT; V gene: TRBV28; J gene: TRBJ1-5; D gene: .; clone size: .
CDR3 protein: CASSYSGWRGSPRDTGELFF; CDR3 DNA: TGTGCCAGCAGTTACTCGGGATGGCGCGGGTCCCCGCGAGACACCGGGGAGCTGTTTTTT; V gene: TRBV6-5; J gene: TRBJ2-2; D gene: .; clone size: .
CDR3 protein: CASSLRGNQPQHF; CDR3 DNA: TGTGCCAGCTCCCTGCGGGGGAATCAGCCCCAGCATTTT; V gene: TRBV12-3/TRBV12-4; J gene: TRBJ1-5; D gene: .; clone size: many
CDR3 protein: CASSPHGLVGGPYEQYF; CDR3 DNA: TGTGCCAGCAGCCCCCATGGACTAGTGGGAGGGCCCTACGAGCAGTACTTC; V gene: TRBV7-9; J gene: TRBJ2-7; D gene: TRBD2; clone size: once
CDR3 protein: CASSLSGGLYEVYF; CDR3 DNA: TGTGCCAGCAGTCTGTCAGGGGGCCTCTACGAGGTGTACTTC; V gene: TRBV11-2; J gene: TRBJ2-7; D gene: TRBD1; clone size: .
CDR3 protein: CASSFRRELFF; CDR3 DNA: TGTGCCAGCAGCTTTAGGAGGGAGCTGTTTTTT; V gene: TRBV7-8; J gene: TRBJ2-2; D gene: .; clone size: .
CDR3 protein: CSGAGVRETQYF; CDR3 DNA: TGCAGCGGGGCAGGGGTTAGAGAGACCCAGTACTTC; V gene: TRBV29-1; J gene: TRBJ2-5; D gene: .; clone size: many
CDR3 protein: CASSRQGASTQHQHF; CDR3 DNA: TGTGCCAGCAGTAGACAGGGGGCGAGCACTCAGCACCAGCATTTT; V gene: TRBV12-3/TRBV12-4; J gene: TRBJ1-5; D gene: TRBD1; clone size: .
CDR3 protein: CAISYRVLETQYF; CDR3 DNA: TGTGCCATCAGTTACAGGGTTTTGGAGACCCAGTACTTC; V gene: TRBV10-3; J gene: TRBJ2-5; D gene: .; clone size: .
CDR3 protein: CASSQDRASGRASEQFF; CDR3 DNA: TGCGCCAGCAGCCAAGATCGGGCTAGCGGGAGGGCCAGTGAGCAGTTCTTC; V gene: TRBV4-1; J gene: TRBJ2-1; D gene: TRBD2; clone size: .
CDR3 protein: CASSSSGVLFF; CDR3 DNA: TGTGCCAGCAGTTCTTCCGGGGTTCTGTTTTTT; V gene: TRBV12-3/TRBV12-4; J gene: TRBJ1-4; D gene: .; clone size: few
CDR3 protein: CASSMGLSNTEAFF; CDR3 DNA: TGTGCCAGCAGCATGGGACTTTCGAACACTGAAGCTTTCTTT; V gene: TRBV7-3; J gene: TRBJ1-1; D gene: .; clone size: few
CDR3 protein: CASSPYPVGNQPQHF; CDR3 DNA: TGTGCCAGCTCACCATACCCGGTGGGGAATCAGCCCCAGCATTTT; V gene: TRBV18; J gene: TRBJ1-5; D gene: .; clone size: .